The clone carrying this TCR beta chain showed up many times. The data belong to a study of prognosis after radiotherapy for stage I lung cancer. Between the trimmed V and J ends, which lost 5 bases and 4 bases, there was a span of 11 bases. Germline V gives CDR1 MDHEN, CDR2 SYDVKM. The CDR3 covers 13 residues. Two-round multiplex PCR, the amplification method, yielded TCR beta CDR3 from genomic DNA. Individual primers that were specific to each TRBV and TRBJ gene served in first-round PCR. One entry per CDR3 protein results from TCRdb running MiXCR on the multiplex PCR reads. The repertoire consists of around 63,000 distinct CDR3 sequences, with roughly 29% occurring once and the leading ten covering around 6.9%.

Here the sequenced sample was PBMCs, taken before or after stereotactic body radiation therapy (not recorded which). The receptor's source is a donor aged 50 or older with non-small cell lung cancer. The V gene is TRBV28, the J gene TRBJ2-5; D not resolved. The CDR3, as DNA: TGTGCCAGCAGTCCCCCGCCGGTAGAGACCCAGTACTTC. Protein: CASSPPPVETQYF.